Sequencing of this T cell receptor beta chain was carried out in a study of T cells in localized non-small cell lung cancer. CDR1 and CDR2 (germline): SGDLS, YYNGEE. Trimming took 3 bases from V and 2 from J, leaving 15 bases between them. CDR3 size: 15 residues. TCRdb's copy holds only in-frame clones and misses some; the assay was immunoSEQ multiplex PCR. The sample yields 2,000 or so clones, 35% to 40% seen once. There are a few counts of this clone. The chain carries TRBV9 and TRBJ2-7, with D perhaps TRBD2 (6 bases). The TCR comes from a female donor over 55 with stage I lung adenocarcinoma. The sample consisted of lung tumor tissue, taken before any cancer treatment. CDR3 region: CASSAAGGKTYEQYF. DNA of the CDR3: TGTGCCAGCAGCGCGGCGGGCGGGAAGACCTACGAGCAGTACTTC.